This TCR beta chain was observed in a study of Tregs in tolerant kidney transplant recipients. Background on the study: Mixed chimerism was transient after nonmyeloablative marrow transplants from related graft donors.

A note on this clone: Its antigen is as yet unknown.

Study-wide findings and caveats: Biological reproducibility was not directly addressed, but technical replication error appeared minimal.

Only in-frame clones appear in the TCRdb table, and some are missing; sequencing was by immunoSEQ multiplex PCR. The table records about 66,000 clones, around 90% of them present only once. The TCR originated in a human donor who received a combined kidney and bone marrow transplant. Material: CD8+ T cells from blood, obtained before the transplant.

CDR3: CASSPQGANEKLFF. In DNA, the CDR3 is TGTGCCAGCTCACCACAGGGGGCTAATGAAAAACTGTTTTTT. The J gene is TRBJ1-4, the V gene TRBV18; the D gene is possibly TRBD1 (6 bases). The CDR3 is 14 amino acids. The ends were cut back, 1 base at V and 3 bases at J, with 6 bases in the middle. Germline V gene sequence: CDR1 KGHSH, CDR2 LQKENI.